Listed below are T cell receptor beta chains from one sample, sequenced in a study of T cell changes during pregnancy in multiple sclerosis. The repertoire was sequenced with immunoSEQ multiplex PCR; TCRdb's copy has only in-frame clones and lacks some. The sample records about 110,000 clones, about 90% being singletons. Sequencing was performed on peripheral blood, taken before pregnancy. These receptors were taken from a female donor with multiple sclerosis, enrolled in a pregnancy study. Both conserved end residues are trimmed from each CDR3.

j_call	v_call	cdr3_aa
TRBJ2-1	TRBV7-3	ASRYTSGGNNEQF
TRBJ1-2	TRBV5-1	ASSLQVNYGYT
TRBJ1-1	TRBV29-1	SVEAEAF
TRBJ1-2	TRBV11-2	ASSSQTTNYGYT
TRBJ1-1	TRBV7-6	ASSFTANTEAF
TRBJ1-5	TRBV6-1	ASSHISDRGQPQH
TRBJ1-6	TRBV27	ASTRGGSWDNSPLH
NA	TRBV7-3	ASSLNRDYEQY
TRBJ2-7	TRBV9	ASSLGRRGADEQY
TRBJ1-1	TRBV19	ASSRGPGATEAF
TRBJ2-2	TRBV7-9	ASMNTILKNTGELF
TRBJ2-5	TRBV7-9	ASSLLAGQGKETQY
TRBJ2-6	TRBV28	ASGLSGANVLT
TRBJ1-1	TRBV7-3	ASSLEDRSNTEAF
TRBJ1-1	TRBV6-5	ASSYSKPDRVRAF
TRBJ1-3	TRBV7-2	ASSKRQGSGNTIY
TRBJ1-5	TRBV2	ASCVGQEGAYQPQH
TRBJ1-1	TRBV27	ASSEFTGVFTEAF
TRBJ2-5	TRBV10-3	AISGTGRETQY
TRBJ2-3	TRBV6-5	ASSRGTGPTDTQY
TRBJ2-1	TRBV5-1	ASSQDLVRNEQF
TRBJ2-1	TRBV28	GSRSRAGGFNEQF
TRBJ2-7	TRBV28	ASSLPGSRQY
TRBJ2-2	TRBV7-2	ASSLGRANTGELF
TRBJ2-7	TRBV13	ASSLSRDITYEQY
TRBJ2-7	TRBV18	ASLARGGYEQY
TRBJ2-2	TRBV7-9	ASSLDLPWSSGELF
TRBJ2-1	TRBV5-1	ASSLRGGPTGYNEQF
TRBJ2-7	TRBV4-2	ASSQVKGTGLMWEQY
TRBJ2-5	TRBV7-3	ASSSEETQY
TRBJ1-1	TRBV7-2	ASSQWGRLRSNTEAF
TRBJ1-4	TRBV20-1	SASGAGKLF
TRBJ2-3	TRBV5-1	ASSLNVGGADTQY
TRBJ1-1	TRBV7-8	ASSPGEGTEAF
TRBJ2-3	TRBV2	ASRDRVGSTDTQY
TRBJ1-4	TRBV29-1	SGQGADEKLF
TRBJ2-5	TRBV10-2	ASRETGFGETQY
TRBJ2-3	TRBV12-5	ASGLMKTSGGTDTQY
TRBJ1-1	TRBV11-3	ASSQRGSHTEAF
TRBJ1-2	TRBV14	ASSQPGLFRYT
TRBJ2-7	TRBV6-5	ATEGTASSYEQY
TRBJ1-5	TRBV2	ASSDGHPNQPQH
TRBJ1-2	TRBV6-4	ASRPGQENDGYT
TRBJ2-5	TRBV5-4	ASSRGGAGQETQY
TRBJ2-7	TRBV9	ASSVEAWGRGNEQY
TRBJ1-5	TRBV6-1	ASSAGVTQPQH
TRBJ1-2	TRBV6-5	ASSYGAETYGYT
TRBJ2-5	TRBV4-3	ASSQDRQGLEETQY
TRBJ1-1	TRBV6-6	ASRSGGVGTEAF